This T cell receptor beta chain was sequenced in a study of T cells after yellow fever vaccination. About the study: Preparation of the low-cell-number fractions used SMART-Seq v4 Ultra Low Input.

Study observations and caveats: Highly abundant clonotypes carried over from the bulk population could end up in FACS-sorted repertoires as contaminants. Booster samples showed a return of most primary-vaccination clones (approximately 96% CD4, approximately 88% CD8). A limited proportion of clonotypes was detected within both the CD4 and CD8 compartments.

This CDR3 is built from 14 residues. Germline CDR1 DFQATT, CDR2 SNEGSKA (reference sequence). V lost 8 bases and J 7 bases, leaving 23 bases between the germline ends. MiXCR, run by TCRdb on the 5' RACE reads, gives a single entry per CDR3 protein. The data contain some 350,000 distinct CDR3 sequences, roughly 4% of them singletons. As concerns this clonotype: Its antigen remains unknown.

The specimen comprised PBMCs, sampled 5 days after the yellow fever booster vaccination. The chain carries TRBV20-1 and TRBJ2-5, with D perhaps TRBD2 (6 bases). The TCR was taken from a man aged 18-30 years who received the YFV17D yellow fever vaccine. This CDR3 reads CSSMTGASGGTQYF. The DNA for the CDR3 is TGCAGTTCCATGACTGGGGCCTCCGGGGGGACCCAGTACTTC.